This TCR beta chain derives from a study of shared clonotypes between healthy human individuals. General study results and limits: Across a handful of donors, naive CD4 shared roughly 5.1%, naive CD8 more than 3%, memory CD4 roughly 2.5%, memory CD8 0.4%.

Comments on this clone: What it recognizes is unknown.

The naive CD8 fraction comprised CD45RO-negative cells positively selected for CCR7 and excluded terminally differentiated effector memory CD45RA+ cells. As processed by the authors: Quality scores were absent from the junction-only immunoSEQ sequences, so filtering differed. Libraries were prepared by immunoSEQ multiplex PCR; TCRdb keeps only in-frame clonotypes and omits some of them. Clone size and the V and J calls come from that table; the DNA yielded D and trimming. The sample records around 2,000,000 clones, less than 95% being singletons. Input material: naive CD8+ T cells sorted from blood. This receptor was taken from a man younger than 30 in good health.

The chain's CDR3 is CASTPTPEKLFF. CDR3 DNA: TGTGCCAGCACCCCAACCCCGGAAAAACTGTTTTTT. The chain carries TRBV6-6 and TRBJ1-4; D unresolved. Germline V gene data show CDR1 as MNHNY and CDR2 as SVGAGI (reference sequence). The CDR3 is 12 residues long. Trimming removed 7 bases from V and 8 bases from J, with 11 bases in between.